This T cell receptor beta chain was sequenced during a study of Graves' ophthalmopathy and Graves' hyperthyroidism. General study findings and limits: Researchers report that a 13-signature model separated ophthalmopathy from stable hyperthyroidism, posting almost 90% sensitivity and roughly 80% specificity.

This clonotype turned up a few times. The antigen remains unidentified. After removal of 0 bases from V and 0 bases from J, the junction contained 5 bases not matched to a gene. The V gene's germline CDR1 is DFQATT and CDR2 SNEGSKA (reference sequence). The CDR3 has 15 residues. For repertoire sequencing, the TCR beta CDR3 regions were amplified from RNA transcripts. The library came from an HTBI-primed first-round RT-PCR and a second-round multiplex PCR. One entry per CDR3 protein, called by TCRdb with MiXCR from the multiplex PCR reads. The sample consists of about 230,000 distinct CDR3 sequences, around 42% of them appearing once. Having ophthalmopathy, the donors showed moderate-to-severe activity, CAS ≥3 and NOSPECS ≥4, with disease lasting under 3 months. A roughly 10 ml volume of fresh peripheral blood provided the PBMCs.

This chain links TRBV20-1 with TRBJ2-7, with 7 bases fitting TRBD2. Sequenced: peripheral blood. This TCR was sampled from an adult man with Graves' ophthalmopathy. CDR3 protein: CSARDLSGRSYEQYF. In nucleotides, the CDR3 is TGCAGTGCTAGAGATCTTAGCGGGCGCTCCTACGAGCAGTACTTC.